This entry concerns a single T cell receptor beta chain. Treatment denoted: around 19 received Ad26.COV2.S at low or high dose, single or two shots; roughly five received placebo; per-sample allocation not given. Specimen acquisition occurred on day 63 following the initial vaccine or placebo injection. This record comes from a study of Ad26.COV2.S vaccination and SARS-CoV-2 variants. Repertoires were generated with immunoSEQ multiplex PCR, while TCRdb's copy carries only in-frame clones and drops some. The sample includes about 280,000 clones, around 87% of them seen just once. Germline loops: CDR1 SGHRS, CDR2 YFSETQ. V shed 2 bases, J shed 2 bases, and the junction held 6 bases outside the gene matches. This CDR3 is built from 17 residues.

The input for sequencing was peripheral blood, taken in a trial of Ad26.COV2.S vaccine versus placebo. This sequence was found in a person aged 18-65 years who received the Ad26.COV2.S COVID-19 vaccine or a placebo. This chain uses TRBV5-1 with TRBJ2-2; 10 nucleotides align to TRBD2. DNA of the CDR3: TGCGCCAGCAGCTTCGGTAGCGGGGGGACCAACACCGGGGAGCTGTTTTTT. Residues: CASSFGSGGTNTGELFF.